This T cell receptor beta chain appears in the sequencing data of a study of OX40 agonist ivuxolimab in advanced cancers. For the study at large: In this cohort, patients received ivuxolimab, an agonistic anti-OX40 (CD134) antibody.

General observations from the study: Averaging showed that CD8+ T cells had more expanded clones than CD4+ did. No antigen was identified for the clonally expanded peripheral T cells.

Generated by immunoSEQ multiplex PCR, the TCRdb table keeps only in-frame clones and is missing some. Among tens of thousands of clones listed, nearly 95% were seen once. Blood got drawn at baseline, again on cycle 4 day 1, and then on cycle 7 day 1. Germline CDR1 reads LNHNV; CDR2 reads YYDKDF (reference sequence). The CDR3 is made up of 15 amino acids. Trimming took 5 bases from V and 2 from J; bases not matched to a gene: 5. Of note for this clone: What it recognizes is unknown.

The gene calls are TRBV15 and TRBJ1-3; 8 bases are a match to TRBD1. The receptor was derived from an adult with an advanced solid tumor such as melanoma, head and neck, liver or kidney cancer. The sequences come from CD4+ or CD8+ T cells sorted from blood, collected in a trial of the OX40 agonist ivuxolimab. The CDR3 protein is CATSLDRDPGNTIYF. In nucleotides, the CDR3 is TGTGCCACCAGCTTGGACAGGGACCCTGGAAACACCATATATTTT. Full variable domain (remainder filled in from reference TRBV15 and TRBJ1-3): DAMVIQNPRYQVTQFGKPVTLSCSQTLNHNVMYWYQQKSSQAPKLLFHYYDKDFNNEADTPDNFQSRRPNTSFCFLDIRSPGLGDTAMYLCATSLDRDPGNTIYFGEGSWLTVV.